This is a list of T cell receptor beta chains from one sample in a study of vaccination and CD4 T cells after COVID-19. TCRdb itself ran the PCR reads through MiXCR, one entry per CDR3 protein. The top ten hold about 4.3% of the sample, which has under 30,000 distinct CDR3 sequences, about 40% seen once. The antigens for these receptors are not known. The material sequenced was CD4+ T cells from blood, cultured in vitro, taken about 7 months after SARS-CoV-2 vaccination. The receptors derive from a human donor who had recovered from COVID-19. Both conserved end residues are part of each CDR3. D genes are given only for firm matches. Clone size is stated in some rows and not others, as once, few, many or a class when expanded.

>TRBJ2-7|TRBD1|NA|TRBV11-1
TGTGCCAGCAGCTTAGGGACAGGGGGGACCTACGAGCAGTACTTC
CASSLGTGGTYEQYF
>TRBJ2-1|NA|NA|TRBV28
TGTGCCAGCAGTTTATCCGCGGGGGCACCAACCAATGAGCAGTTCTTC
CASSLSAGAPTNEQFF
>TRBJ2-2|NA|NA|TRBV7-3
TGTGCCAGCAGCTTCGCAGCTTCGAACACCGGGGAGCTGTTTTTT
CASSFAASNTGELFF
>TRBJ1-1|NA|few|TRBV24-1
TGTGCCACCAGTGACCCTGTATATAACACTGAAGCTTTCTTT
CATSDPVYNTEAFF
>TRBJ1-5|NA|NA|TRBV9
TGTGCCAGCAGCGTAGGGGCCGATCAGCCCCAGCATTTT
CASSVGADQPQHF
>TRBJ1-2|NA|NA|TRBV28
TGTGCCAGCAGGCCCGGGACCCCCTATGGCTACACCTTC
CASRPGTPYGYTF
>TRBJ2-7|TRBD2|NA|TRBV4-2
TGTGCCAGCAGCCAAGATCCACTAGCGGGCGGTAGCTACGAGCAGTACTTC
CASSQDPLAGGSYEQYF
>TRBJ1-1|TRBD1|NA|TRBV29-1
TGCAGCGTTGATGTAGGGACAGGGGGCGCAGGAGAAGCTTTCTTT
CSVDVGTGGAGEAFF
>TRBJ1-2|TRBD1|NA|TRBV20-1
TGCAGTGCTAGTGGTCAGGGGGCGATCGATGACTACACCTTC
CSASGQGAIDDYTF
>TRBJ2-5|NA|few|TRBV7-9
TGTGCCAGCAGCTTACCATATGGGGGGTACCAAGAGACCCAGTACTTC
CASSLPYGGYQETQYF
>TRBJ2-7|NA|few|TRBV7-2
TGTGCCAGCAGCCCTAGAAGGGACTCGTCCTACGAGCAGTACTTC
CASSPRRDSSYEQYF
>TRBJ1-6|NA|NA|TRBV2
TGTGCCAGCAGCCCGTCGACAGCAGGAGCCGGAATTTCACCCCTCCACTTT
CASSPSTAGAGISPLHF
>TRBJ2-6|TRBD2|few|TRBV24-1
TGTGCCACCAGTCCCTCTAGCGGGGCCTCCTCTGGGGCCAACGTCCTGACTTTC
CATSPSSGASSGANVLTF
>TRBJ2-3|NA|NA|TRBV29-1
TGCAGCCTGAAGTTCGGAAGCACAGATACGCAGTATTTT
CSLKFGSTDTQYF
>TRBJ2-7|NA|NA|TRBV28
TGTGCCAGCAGTTTAAGTGGTACTAATCCCTACGAGCAGTACTTC
CASSLSGTNPYEQYF
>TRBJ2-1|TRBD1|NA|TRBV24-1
TGTGCCACCCGGGACAGGGGGCTCAATGAGCAGTTCTTC
CATRDRGLNEQFF
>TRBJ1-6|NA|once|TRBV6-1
TGTGCCAGCAGTGAGTCAGGCCTTCAGGCCCTCCACTTT
CASSESGLQALHF
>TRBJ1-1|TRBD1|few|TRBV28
TGTGCCAGCAGTATCTCAGGGGGCGCCACTGAAGCTTTCTTT
CASSISGGATEAFF
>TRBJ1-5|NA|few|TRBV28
TGTGCCAGCAGTTCCCCCCGTCAGCCCCAGCATTTT
CASSSPRQPQHF
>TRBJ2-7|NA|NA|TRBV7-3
TGTGCCAGCAGCTTATCAAGGGGGTCCTACGAGCAGTACTTC
CASSLSRGSYEQYF
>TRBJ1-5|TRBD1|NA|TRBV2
TGTGCCAGCAGATCGACAGGGGCGAGCAATCAGCCCCAGCATTTT
CASRSTGASNQPQHF
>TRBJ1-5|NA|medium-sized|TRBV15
TGTGCCACCAGCAGAGTCGCCGCCGATAATCAGCCCCAGCATTTT
CATSRVAADNQPQHF
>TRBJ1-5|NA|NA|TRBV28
TGTGCCAGCAGTCCATCGACGGGATACAATCAGCCCCAGCATTTT
CASSPSTGYNQPQHF
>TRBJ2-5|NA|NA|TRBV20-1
TGCAGTGCTAGAGATCATAGGGGGGGAGAGACCCAGTACTTC
CSARDHRGGETQYF
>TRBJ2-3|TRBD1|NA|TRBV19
TGTGCCAGTAGTATAGTAGGGACAGGGCCTAGCACAGATACGCAGTATTTT
CASSIVGTGPSTDTQYF
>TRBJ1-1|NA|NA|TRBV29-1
TGCAGCGCTTGGACAGCATTGAACACTGAAGCTTTCTTT
CSAWTALNTEAFF
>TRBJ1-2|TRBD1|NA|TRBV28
TGTGCCAGCAGACCACAGGGGGCCCTCTATGGCTACACCTTC
CASRPQGALYGYTF
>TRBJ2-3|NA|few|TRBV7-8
TGTGCCAGCAGCTTACAAGATACGCAGTATTTT
CASSLQDTQYF
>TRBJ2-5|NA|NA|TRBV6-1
TGTGCCAGCAGTCCGCGGACCCAGTACTTC
CASSPRTQYF
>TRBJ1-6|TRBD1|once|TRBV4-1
TGCGCCAGCAGCCGAACAGGGGACGGTAATTCACCCCTCCACTTT
CASSRTGDGNSPLHF
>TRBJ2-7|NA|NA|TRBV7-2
TGTGCCAGCAGCTTAGGGGGCAGGGGTTACGAGCAGTACTTC
CASSLGGRGYEQYF
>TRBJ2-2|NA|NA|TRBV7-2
TGTGCCAGCAGCTTACGTTGGTCCTCTGGGGAGCTGTTTTTT
CASSLRWSSGELFF
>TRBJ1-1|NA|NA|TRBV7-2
TGTGCCAGCAGCCAATACACTGAAGCTTTCTTT
CASSQYTEAFF
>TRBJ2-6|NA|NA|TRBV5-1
TGCGCCAGCAGCCTGGCCCCTAACAGGGCCAACGTCCTGACTTTC
CASSLAPNRANVLTF
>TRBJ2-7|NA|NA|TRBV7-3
TGTGCCAGCAGCTTAACCGCCAGGGGCGAGCAGTACTTC
CASSLTARGEQYF
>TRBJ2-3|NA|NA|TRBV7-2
TGTGCCAGCAGCTTAGCGTTGGATACGCAGTATTTT
CASSLALDTQYF
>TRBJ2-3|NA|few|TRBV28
TGTGCCAGCAGTTCCCGGACTGCTACTAGCACAGATACGCAGTATTTT
CASSSRTATSTDTQYF